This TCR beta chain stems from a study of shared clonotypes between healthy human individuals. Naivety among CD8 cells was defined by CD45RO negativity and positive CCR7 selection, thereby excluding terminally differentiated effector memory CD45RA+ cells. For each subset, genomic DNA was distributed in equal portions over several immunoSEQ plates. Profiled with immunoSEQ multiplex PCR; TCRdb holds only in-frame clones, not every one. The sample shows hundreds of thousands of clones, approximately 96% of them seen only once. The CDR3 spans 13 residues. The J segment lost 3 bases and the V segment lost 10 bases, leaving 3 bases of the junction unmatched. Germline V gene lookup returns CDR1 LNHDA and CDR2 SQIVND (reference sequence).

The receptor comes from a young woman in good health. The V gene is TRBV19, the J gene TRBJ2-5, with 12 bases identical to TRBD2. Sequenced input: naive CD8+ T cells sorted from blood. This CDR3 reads CATRLAGEETQYF. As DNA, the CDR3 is TGTGCCACCCGACTAGCGGGAGAAGAGACCCAGTACTTC.